These T cell receptor beta chains were read from a single sample in a study of T-cell reconstitution after alpha-beta-depleted transplantation in children. TCRdb fed the PCR reads into MiXCR, producing one record per CDR3 protein. The repertoire holds approximately 50,000 distinct CDR3 sequences, with approximately 52% as singletons. Sequenced here: peripheral blood, sampled before TCRalphabeta/CD19-depleted stem cell transplant. The source of these receptors is a boy in the first two years of life with SCID, due to receive a stem cell transplant. CDR3s include the opening cysteine and the closing phenylalanine or tryptophan. D genes are given only for firm matches. The size of a clone is reported for some rows only, either as once, few or many, or as a class for expanded clones.

V	size	D	J	CDR3	DNA
TRBV7-2	NA	TRBD1	TRBJ2-4	CASSTDRDPYENIQYF	TGTGCCAGCAGCACTGACAGGGACCCTTATGAAAACATTCAGTACTTC
TRBV19	NA	TRBD1	TRBJ1-5	CATSQDRGDQPQHF	TGTGCCACTAGTCAAGACAGGGGCGATCAGCCCCAGCATTTT
TRBV15	NA	TRBD1	TRBJ1-5	CATSSAATGDSNQPQHF	TGTGCCACCAGCAGCGCGGCCACAGGGGATAGCAATCAGCCCCAGCATTTT
TRBV20-1	NA	NA	TRBJ2-5	CSARSNFRATDPRHF	TGCAGTGCTAGAAGCAACTTCCGCGCTACCGACCCTAGGCACTTC
TRBV6-1	NA	TRBD1	TRBJ1-4	CASRGGTGASEKLFF	TGTGCCAGCAGGGGCGGGACAGGGGCGAGCGAAAAACTGTTTTTT
TRBV20-1	NA	TRBD1	TRBJ1-4	CSARGQNEKLFF	TGCAGTGCTAGGGGACAGAATGAAAAACTGTTTTTT
TRBV7-9	few	NA	TRBJ1-1	CASSLGGVQNTEAFF	TGTGCCAGCAGCTTAGGGGGGGTGCAGAACACTGAAGCTTTCTTT
TRBV7-3	few	TRBD1	TRBJ2-3	CASSLQGADTQYF	TGTGCCAGCAGCTTACAGGGGGCAGATACGCAGTATTTT
TRBV2	NA	NA	TRBJ1-4	CASSDAVWEKLFF	TGTGCCAGCAGTGACGCGGTTTGGGAAAAACTGTTTTTT
TRBV3-1	NA	NA	TRBJ1-1	CATRAQGETEAFF	TGTGCCACAAGGGCCCAGGGCGAGACTGAAGCTTTCTTT
TRBV4-3	many	NA	TRBJ2-3	CASSHGSSTDTQYF	TGCGCCAGCAGCCACGGATCTAGCACAGATACGCAGTATTTT
TRBV11-2	NA	NA	TRBJ1-1	CASSLDAPGWENTEAFF	TGTGCCAGCAGCTTAGATGCCCCGGGATGGGAGAACACTGAAGCTTTCTTT
TRBV20-1	few	NA	TRBJ2-3	CSARGVSQHKLTDTQYF	TGCAGTGCTAGAGGGGTTAGCCAACATAAGCTTACAGATACGCAGTATTTT
TRBV6-2/TRBV6-3	NA	NA	TRBJ2-5	CASSTGQYQETQYF	TGTGCCAGCAGCACGGGCCAGTACCAAGAGACCCAGTACTTC
TRBV12-3/TRBV12-4	NA	NA	TRBJ2-6	CASSYSQSSGANVLTF	TGTGCCAGCAGTTATTCCCAGAGCTCTGGGGCCAACGTCCTGACTTTC
TRBV4-3	few	TRBD1	TRBJ2-1	CASSQRWDRGLNEQFF	TGCGCCAGCAGCCAGAGGTGGGACAGGGGCCTCAATGAGCAGTTCTTC
TRBV4-2	NA	TRBD2	TRBJ2-3	CASSQPGTSGTASTDTQYF	TGTGCCAGCAGTCAACCTGGGACTAGCGGGACTGCTAGCACAGATACGCAGTATTTT